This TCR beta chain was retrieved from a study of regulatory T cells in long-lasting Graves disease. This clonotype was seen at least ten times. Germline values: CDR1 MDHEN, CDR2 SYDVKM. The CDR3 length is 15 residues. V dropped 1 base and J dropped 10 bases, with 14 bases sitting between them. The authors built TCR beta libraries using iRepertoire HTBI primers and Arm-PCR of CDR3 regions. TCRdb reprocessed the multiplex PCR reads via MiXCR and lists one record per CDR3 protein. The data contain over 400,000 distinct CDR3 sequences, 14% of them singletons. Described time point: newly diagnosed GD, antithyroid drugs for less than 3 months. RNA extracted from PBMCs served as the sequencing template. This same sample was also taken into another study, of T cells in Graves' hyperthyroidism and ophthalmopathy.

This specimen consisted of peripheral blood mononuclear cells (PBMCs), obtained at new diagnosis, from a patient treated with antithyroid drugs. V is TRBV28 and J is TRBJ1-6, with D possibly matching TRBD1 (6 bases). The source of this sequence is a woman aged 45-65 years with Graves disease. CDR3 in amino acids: CASSLSRGLGSPLHF. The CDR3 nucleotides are TGTGCCAGCAGTTTATCGCGGGGGCTGGGCTCACCCCTCCACTTT.